Presented here are 5 T cell receptor beta chains from one specimen sequenced in a study of T cells in Graves' hyperthyroidism and ophthalmopathy. TCR beta CDR3 regions were amplified from RNA transcripts. An initial round of RT-PCR targeting the TCR CDR3 relied on the HTBI primer set. In TCRdb, the multiplex PCR reads were re-called with MiXCR into one record per CDR3 protein. In the table there are approximately 590,000 distinct CDR3 sequences, approximately 14% of which are singletons. Sequencing input: blood. Receptors were obtained from a woman in her twenties or thirties with Graves' hyperthyroidism.

This clonotype was found a few times. The chain employs TRBV9 and TRBJ2-7; 7 nucleotides agree with TRBD2. Germline-derived CDR1 and CDR2 are SGDLS and YYNGEE. Trimming took 0 bases from V and 3 from J; bases not matched to a gene: 12. CDR3 size: 17 residues. The CDR3 nucleotides read TGTGCCAGCAGCGTAGAGGTCGGGGGAGGGCCGGGCTACGAGCAGTACTTC. Residues: CASSVEVGGGPGYEQYF.

This clonotype appeared many times. This chain links TRBV28 with TRBJ2-3, with TRBD2 matching 9 bases. The CDR3 extends over 16 amino acids. Germline V gene lookup returns CDR1 MDHEN and CDR2 SYDVKM. The junction had 15 bases not matched to a gene; V was cut back by 7 bases and J by 7 bases. CDR3 sequence (DNA): TGTGCCAGCAACCCAAATACTGCTAGCGGGACACATACGCAGTATTTT. Translating it yields CASNPNTASGTHTQYF.

The chain carries TRBV4-2 and TRBJ2-1, with 8 bases identical to TRBD1. V was pared by 0 bases and J by 7 bases, with 8 bases of the junction left unmatched. Germline V gene sequence: CDR1 LGHNA, CDR2 YNFKEQ. The CDR3 contains 16 residues. In nucleotides, the CDR3 is TGTGCCAGCAGCCAAGAAGGGACAGGAGTGGGGAATGAGCAGTTCTTC. As protein: CASSQEGTGVGNEQFF.

This clonotype was detected ten times or more. The gene calls are TRBV20-1 and TRBJ2-1; 9 nucleotides agree with TRBD2. Germline assignment: CDR1 DFQATT and CDR2 SNEGSKA (reference sequence). The CDR3 has 16 amino acids. The J segment lost 0 bases and the V segment lost 3 bases, leaving 6 bases of the junction unmatched. The CDR3 loop reads CSARPRLAASYNEQFF. CDR3 bases: TGCAGTGCTAGGCCCCGACTAGCGGCCTCCTACAATGAGCAGTTCTTC.

The V and J genes are TRBV20-1 and TRBJ2-7; maybe TRBD2 (6 bases). Trimming took 1 base from V and 5 from J, leaving 18 bases between them. CDR1 and CDR2 (germline): DFQATT, SNEGSKA (reference sequence). The CDR3 has 15 amino acids. CDR3 in amino acids: CSARAPPGRSDEQYF. The CDR3 DNA reads as TGCAGTGCTAGAGCCCCCCCCGGGAGAAGTGACGAGCAGTACTTC.